This T cell receptor beta chain was captured by sequencing in a study of STAT3 mutations in large granular lymphocyte leukemia. As for the study in general: Around two fifths of treated T-LGLL patients showed hematologic response to immunosuppression.

Study-level findings and limits: TCR clonotype switching after therapy occurred in about 30% of the 18 patients. Persisting codominant clonotypes may have hidden a small pathogenic clone. Every T-LGLL patient had at least one immunodominant TCRbeta clonotype.

Looked up from germline, CDR1 is ENHRY and CDR2 is SYGVKD. V was trimmed by 7 bases and J by 2 bases, leaving 11 bases between them. The CDR3 covers 13 residues. A note on this clone: Its antigen is not identified.

Libraries were prepared by immunoSEQ multiplex PCR; TCRdb keeps only in-frame clonotypes and omits some of them. The sample carries approximately 13,000 clones, about nine tenths recorded once. Input material: peripheral blood mononuclear cells. V and J are TRBV10-3 and TRBJ1-1; the D is unclear. The receptor was isolated from a man in his forties or fifties with T-cell large granular lymphocyte leukemia. Some clones in this sample may be carry-over from other donors' samples. The CDR3 loop is CAINREDNTEAFF. CDR3 nucleotide sequence: TGTGCCATCAATAGGGAGGATAACACTGAAGCTTTCTTT.